Below are 18 T cell receptor beta chains sequenced from a single sample in a study of CD4 T cell repertoires in COVID-19. Generated by immunoSEQ multiplex PCR, the TCRdb table keeps only in-frame clones and is missing some. Among about 75,000 clones listed, roughly 80% were seen once. The sequencing used CD4+ T cells from peripheral blood, collected after recovery from COVID-19. The source is a human donor who had COVID-19.

The gene calls are TRBV6-6 and TRBJ2-6; D not certain. CDR1 and CDR2 (germline): MNHNY, SVGAGI (reference sequence). The CDR3 loop spans 15 amino acids. V lost 2 bases, J lost 0 bases, and 5 bases lay in between. The CDR3 sequence is CASSYGSSGANVLTF. The CDR3, as DNA: TGTGCCAGCAGTTACGGAAGCTCTGGGGCCAACGTCCTGACTTTC.

The chain is built from TRBV19 and TRBJ2-5; 8 bases line up with TRBD1. The CDR3 is 15 amino acids. V was clipped by 4 bases and J by 2 bases; unmatched bases: 6. Germline V gives CDR1 LNHDA, CDR2 SQIVND (reference sequence). The CDR3 nucleotides are TGTGCCAGTAGTAACCAGGGGGCCTCTCAAGAGACCCAGTACTTC. Translating gives CASSNQGASQETQYF.

V usage is TRBV11-1 and J usage is TRBJ2-7; D unclear. The V gene lost 2 bases and the J gene lost 6 bases, with 14 bases spanning the gap. From germline, CDR1 is SGHAT and CDR2 FQDESV (reference sequence). This CDR3 contains 14 residues. CDR3 protein: CASSLQEVTSEQYF. The CDR3 DNA follows: TGTGCCAGCAGCTTACAAGAGGTCACGAGCGAGCAGTACTTC.

This clone appeared a few times. The chain uses TRBV3-1 (or the pseudogene TRBV3-2) and TRBJ1-2; D gene ambiguous. The germline gives CDR1 LGHDT, CDR2 YNNKEL (reference sequence). There are 15 residues in the CDR3. V gave up 1 base and J gave up 7 bases, with 16 bases separating them. CDR3 region: CASSQVVAGSGGYTF. The CDR3 coding sequence is TGTGCCAGCAGCCAAGTGGTAGCGGGGTCGGGTGGCTACACCTTC.

This chain uses TRBV7-8 with TRBJ1-1; perhaps TRBD1 as D (6 bases). Per germline, CDR1 SGHVS and CDR2 FQNEAQ. The CDR3 length is 16 residues. Trimming removed 2 bases at V and 3 bases at J, with 16 bases between. In DNA, the CDR3 is TGTGCCAGCAGCTTACCAGGGGCGTTGGTTGACACTGAAGCTTTCTTT. Amino acid sequence: CASSLPGALVDTEAFF.

This chain joins TRBV5-4 and TRBJ1-2, with 8 positions matching TRBD1. Germline V lookup: CDR1 SGHNT, CDR2 YYREEE (reference sequence). Trimming took 4 bases from V and 14 from J; bases not matched to a gene: 13. This CDR3 is 13 amino acids long. CDR3 sequence: CASSLLIPGTGTF. Written as DNA, the CDR3 is TGTGCCAGCAGCCTCCTTATCCCCGGGACAGGTACCTTC. Drawing the rest from reference TRBV5-4 and TRBJ1-2, the complete variable domain is ETGVTQSPTHLIKTRGQQVTLRCSSQSGHNTVSWYQQALGQGPQFIFQYYREEENGRGNFPPRFSGLQFPNYSSELNVNALELDDSALYLCASSLLIPGTGTFGSGTRLTVV.

CDR3: CASSGTGTGKYEQYF. The CDR3 nucleotides read TGTGCCAGCAGCGGAACCGGGACAGGGAAATACGAGCAGTACTTC. The chain recombines TRBV5-8 with TRBJ2-7, with 9 bases lining up with TRBD1. CDR1 is SGHTS, CDR2 YDEGEE, per germline. The trim removed 4 bases at V and 4 bases at J, leaving 9 bases unmatched. There are 15 residues in the CDR3.

The chain uses TRBV9 and TRBJ2-7; the match to TRBD2 covers 8 bases. Germline assignment: CDR1 SGDLS and CDR2 YYNGEE. The V gene end was trimmed by 0 bases and the J gene end by 0 bases; junction bases not matched to a gene: 2. The length of the CDR3 is 15 residues. The CDR3 DNA sequence: TGTGCCAGCAGCGTAGACCTAGCGGGCTCCTACGAGCAGTACTTC. It is translated as CASSVDLAGSYEQYF.

The chain is built from TRBV6-1 and TRBJ2-1; 7 bases line up with TRBD1. This CDR3 has 17 residues. Germline V gene lookup returns CDR1 MNHNS and CDR2 SASEGT. J gave up 0 bases and V 3 bases, and 8 bases lay outside the gene matches. This CDR3 is CASSDDRDPRSYNEQFF. The CDR3 region has the DNA TGTGCCAGCAGTGACGACAGGGACCCTCGCTCCTACAATGAGCAGTTCTTC.

This clone appeared a few times. This chain joins TRBV19 and TRBJ1-2, with a possible D match to TRBD1 (6 bases). The CDR3 consists of 13 residues. In germline, CDR1 is LNHDA, CDR2 SQIVND (reference sequence). V lost 8 bases, J lost 4 bases, and 14 bases lay in between. DNA for the CDR3: TGTGCCAGTGAACCCACAGGGACCTATGGCTACACCTTC. This translates into CASEPTGTYGYTF.

This clone was picked up one time. The chain employs TRBV14 and TRBJ2-7; D perhaps matches TRBD2 (6 bases). This CDR3 has 16 amino acids. Trimming took off 2 bases at V and 5 bases at J, with 19 bases between the two ends. From germline, CDR1 is SGHDN and CDR2 FVKESK. The CDR3 here is CASSQTSGTGGDEQYF. The CDR3 nucleotides read TGTGCCAGCAGCCAAACCTCCGGGACTGGAGGTGACGAGCAGTACTTC. The full variable domain, its missing parts supplied by reference TRBV14 and TRBJ2-7, is EAGVTQFPSHSVIEKGQTVTLRCDPISGHDNLYWYRRVMGKEIKFLLHFVKESKQDESGMPNNRFLAERTGGTYSTLKVQPAELEDSGVYFCASSQTSGTGGDEQYFGPGTRLTVT.

This sequence joins TRBV10-1 and TRBJ1-1; D is unresolved. The CDR3 is 14 amino acids. CDR1 is WNHNN and CDR2 is SYGVQD in the germline V gene (reference sequence). Trimming left V 2 bases short and J 1 base short, with 8 bases between. The CDR3 coding sequence is TGCGCCAGCAGTGAGAATTTATGGAACACTGAAGCTTTCTTT. This gives the protein CASSENLWNTEAFF.

The V gene is TRBV2, the J gene TRBJ2-5, with 7 bases matching TRBD1. The CDR3 loop spans 14 amino acids. The J segment lost 2 bases and the V segment lost 6 bases, leaving 6 bases of the junction unmatched. Per the germline V gene, CDR1 is SNHLY and CDR2 is FYNNEI. CDR3 nucleotides: TGTGCCAGCAGAAAGGGACAGAATCAAGAGACCCAGTACTTC. It is translated as CASRKGQNQETQYF.

This chain links TRBV7-2 with TRBJ2-3; 8 bases are shared with TRBD2. Germline values: CDR1 SGHTA, CDR2 FQGNSA. The CDR3 extends over 15 amino acids. Trimming at V came to 3 bases and at J to 2 bases, leaving 4 bases not matched to a gene. The CDR3 region has the DNA TGTGCCAGCAGCTTCACGGGGGGGGCCACAGATACGCAGTATTTT. Translating it yields CASSFTGGATDTQYF.

As concerns this clone: Other DNA sequences within the sample encode an identical CDR3. The chain uses TRBV5-1 and TRBJ2-1; D not resolved. This CDR3 has 11 amino acids. With 2 bases removed from V and 7 bases from J, the gap between germline ends came to 4 bases. Germline-derived CDR1 and CDR2 are SGHRS and YFSETQ. The CDR3 sequence: CASSFSNEQFF. The CDR3 region has the DNA TGCGCCAGCAGCTTTTCGAATGAGCAGTTCTTC.

The chain recombines TRBV6-5 with TRBJ1-2, with TRBD1 matching over 9 bases. There are 15 residues in the CDR3. Germline-derived CDR1 and CDR2 are MNHEY and SVGAGI. Trimming removed 3 bases from V and 4 bases from J; junction bases left unmatched: 6. The CDR3 loop is CASSYKGQGIYGYTF. CDR3 DNA: TGTGCCAGCAGTTATAAAGGACAGGGGATCTATGGCTACACCTTC.

V is TRBV6-5 and J is TRBJ2-5; the D gene is possibly TRBD2 (6 bases). The germline V gene has CDR1 MNHEY and CDR2 SVGAGI. V lost 8 bases to trimming and J lost 5 bases, with 9 bases between them. The CDR3 is made up of 11 amino acids. Here the CDR3 reads CASGSGETQYF. The CDR3 DNA reads as TGTGCCAGCGGGAGCGGGGAGACCCAGTACTTC.

The V and J genes are TRBV7-9 and TRBJ2-7; TRBD2 is a possible D gene (5 bases). Germline CDR1 reads SEHNR; CDR2 reads FQNEAQ (reference sequence). The CDR3 length is 13 residues. V was trimmed by 5 bases and J by 8 bases, leaving 16 bases between them. CDR3 DNA: TGTGCCAGCAGCCGAGGGTTTCGAAGTCAGCAGTACTTC. This sequence encodes CASSRGFRSQQYF.